The 17 T cell receptor beta chains given below trace back to one sample, sequenced in a study of T cells after yellow fever vaccination. MiXCR was run by TCRdb on the 5' RACE reads, yielding one entry per CDR3 protein. The profile shows fewer than 350,000 distinct CDR3 sequences, approximately 3.8% of them singletons. Material: PBMCs, obtained on the day of the yellow fever booster vaccination. The receptors derive from a man aged 18 to 30 who received the YFV17D yellow fever vaccine.

The chain employs TRBV7-9 and TRBJ2-5; D possibly corresponds to TRBD2 (6 bases). Trimming took off 5 bases at V and 0 bases at J, with 16 bases between the two ends. This CDR3 has 16 residues. Germline V lookup: CDR1 SEHNR, CDR2 FQNEAQ (reference sequence). The CDR3 here is CASSPLGRGYQETQYF. The CDR3 nucleotides read TGTGCCAGCAGCCCCCTGGGGCGGGGATACCAAGAGACCCAGTACTTC.

This clonotype showed up many times. The chain links TRBV20-1 to TRBJ2-2; D ambiguous. V was clipped by 0 bases and J by 6 bases, with 11 bases between them. Looked up from germline, CDR1 is DFQATT and CDR2 is SNEGSKA (reference sequence). CDR3 length: 14 amino acids. The CDR3 DNA reads TGCAGTGCTAGAGATTTTCAGAAGGCCGGGGAGCTGTTTTTT. It is translated as CSARDFQKAGELFF.

The chain employs TRBV6-5 and TRBJ2-4; 9 bases fit TRBD1. The CDR3 length is 14 residues. CDR1 is MNHEY, CDR2 SVGAGI, per germline. With V trimmed by 5 bases and J by 9 bases, 8 bases remained unmatched. The CDR3 bases are TGTGCCAGCAGTCTAGGGACAGGGCGCGCCATTCAGTACTTC. Residues: CASSLGTGRAIQYF.

There are many counts of this clonotype. The rearrangement links TRBV4-3 to TRBJ1-1, with a possible D match to TRBD1 (5 bases). In germline, CDR1 is LGHNA, CDR2 YSLEER. V was pared by 3 bases and J by 8 bases, with 19 bases between. This CDR3 is built from 15 residues. The CDR3 bases are TGCGCCAGCAGCCAGAGCCTCGAGGGGCCGTCCGAAGCTTTCTTT. Its translation is CASSQSLEGPSEAFF.

Many counts were recorded for this clonotype. The rearrangement links TRBV29-1 to TRBJ2-3; D could derive from TRBD1 or TRBD2 (6 bases each). CDR3 length: 13 residues. Germline assignment: CDR1 SQVTM and CDR2 ANQGSEA. V shed 3 bases and J shed 4 bases, with 11 bases lying between them. CDR3 sequence: CSVERRGADTQYF. The CDR3 nucleotides read TGCAGCGTTGAGCGGAGGGGGGCAGATACGCAGTATTTT.

This clonotype was seen repeatedly, ten times or more. The chain joins TRBV5-1 to TRBJ2-7, with a possible D match to TRBD2 (5 bases). This CDR3 region has 12 residues. CDR1 SGHRS and CDR2 YFSETQ come from the germline V gene. V was shortened by 4 bases and J by 2 bases, with 7 bases between the two germline ends. The CDR3 protein is CASSPGTYEQYF. The CDR3 nucleotides read TGCGCCAGCAGCCCCGGGACCTACGAGCAGTACTTC. The variable domain in full, completed from reference TRBV5-1 and TRBJ2-7, reads KAGVTQTPRYLIKTRGQQVTLSCSPISGHRSVSWYQQTPGQGLQFLFEYFSETQRNKGNFPGRFSGRQFSNSRSEMNVSTLELGDSALYLCASSPGTYEQYFGPGTRLTVT.

This clonotype was recorded a few times. The CDR3 spells CASSFGGGPVGTQYF. CDR3 bases: TGTGCCAGCAGCTTCGGAGGGGGTCCGGTGGGGACCCAGTACTTC. This sequence joins TRBV7-2 and TRBJ2-5; D possibly matches TRBD1 or TRBD2 (6 bases each). This CDR3 is built from 15 residues. Germline V gene data show CDR1 as SGHTA and CDR2 as FQGNSA. With 3 bases removed from V and 7 bases from J, the gap between germline ends came to 18 bases.

This clonotype was recorded a few times. The chain joins TRBV4-1 to TRBJ1-5; D is undetermined. Trimming stripped 2 bases from V and 2 bases from J, with 19 bases between. The CDR3 extends over 18 amino acids. CDR1 is MGHRA, CDR2 YSYEKL, per germline. The CDR3 sequence is CASSQMTGGEAGNQPQHF. The CDR3 DNA is TGCGCCAGCAGCCAAATGACCGGTGGGGAGGCCGGCAATCAGCCCCAGCATTTT.

A few counts support this clonotype. The J gene is TRBJ2-7, the V gene TRBV12-3 or TRBV12-4; 8 bases agree with TRBD2. The CDR3 extends over 15 amino acids. V was pared by 2 bases and J by 3 bases, with 6 bases of the junction left unmatched. The CDR3 here is CASSLPGLERYEQYF. CDR3 DNA: TGTGCCAGCAGTTTACCGGGACTAGAACGCTACGAGCAGTACTTC.

This clonotype was seen only a few times. The chain is built from TRBV6-5 and TRBJ2-3; 8 nucleotides match TRBD2. CDR1 and CDR2 (germline): MNHEY, SVGAGI. This CDR3 is 16 amino acids long. Trimming cost V 0 bases and J 6 bases; bases outside gene matches: 8. The CDR3 region is CASSYSGRGAGDTQYF. The CDR3 nucleotides are TGTGCCAGCAGTTACTCAGGGCGGGGGGCCGGTGATACGCAGTATTTT.

The sample holds a few counts of this clonotype. The CDR3 DNA reads TGTGCCAGCAGCTTCCCTTTGGGCAGGCAAAGCACAGATACGCAGTATTTT. Amino acids: CASSFPLGRQSTDTQYF. The chain uses TRBV11-2 and TRBJ2-3, with D hard to call. There are 17 residues in the CDR3. Trimming cost V 3 bases and J 0 bases, with 16 bases left between them. Germline V gene lookup returns CDR1 SGHAT and CDR2 FQNNGV.

The chain has TRBV5-1 and TRBJ2-5; TRBD1 matches at 9 bases. Germline assignment: CDR1 SGHRS and CDR2 YFSETQ. The CDR3 contains 15 residues. Trimming removed 5 bases from V and 0 bases from J; junction bases left unmatched: 5. In DNA, the CDR3 is TGCGCCAGCAGTTCCGGACAGGGGTACCAAGAGACCCAGTACTTC. This translates into CASSSGQGYQETQYF.

This clonotype showed up just a few times. The V and J genes are TRBV15 and TRBJ1-5, with a weak D call TRBD1 (6 bases). Trimming took off 3 bases at V and 10 bases at J, with 16 bases between the two ends. Germline V gene sequence: CDR1 LNHNV, CDR2 YYDKDF (reference sequence). This CDR3 is 14 amino acids long. Here the CDR3 DNA reads TGTGCCACCAGCAGCGGGACAAGGTTTTTACCCCAGCATTTT. Translated: CATSSGTRFLPQHF.

Of note for this clonotype: Mismatch with germline at one junction end may stem from a read error. CDR3: CSASEDRYTVAFF. In DNA form, the CDR3 reads TGCAGTGCTAGCGAGGACAGATACACTGTAGCTTTCTTT. The gene calls are TRBV20-1 and TRBJ1-1, with D maybe TRBD1 (6 bases). CDR3 length equals 13 residues. The germline CDR1 and CDR2 sequences are DFQATT and SNEGSKA (reference sequence).

This clonotype was observed at least ten times. V gene TRBV7-2 combines with J gene TRBJ2-2, with 8 positions matching TRBD1. V lost 4 bases to trimming and J lost 9 bases; unmatched junction nucleotides: 1. CDR1 SGHTA and CDR2 FQGNSA come from the germline V gene. The CDR3 contains 12 residues. CDR3 protein: CASSSRGRELFF. DNA for the CDR3: TGTGCCAGCAGCTCCAGGGGGCGGGAGCTGTTTTTT.

This chain connects TRBV4-2 to TRBJ2-1; 10 nucleotides match TRBD2. CDR1 is LGHNA, CDR2 YNFKEQ, per germline. Trimming cost V 6 bases and J 3 bases; bases outside gene matches: 5. The length of the CDR3 is 15 residues. DNA of the CDR3: TGTGCCAGCAGACCCGAGCGGGGGGGCTACAATGAGCAGTTCTTC. Its protein is CASRPERGGYNEQFF.

This clonotype was counted between two and nine times. V is TRBV5-1 and J is TRBJ2-1, with 8 nucleotides matching TRBD2. Germline V gene data show CDR1 as SGHRS and CDR2 as YFSETQ. After removal of 4 bases from V and 8 bases from J, the junction contained 5 bases not matched to a gene. The CDR3 sequence is 13 residues long. CDR3 nucleotides: TGCGCCAGCAGCCACCCGCGGGGGGATGAGCAGTTCTTC. Translating gives CASSHPRGDEQFF.